This T cell receptor beta chain was sequenced in a study of PD-1 blockade in mismatch repair-deficient tumors. Study-level findings and limits: Tumor-resident clones, often undetectable pretreatment in blood, expanded then contracted after pembrolizumab.

Mismatch repair deficiency was confirmed in all patients, by PCR or immunohistochemistry. TCRs were sequenced from three patients responding to pembrolizumab. The repertoire was sequenced with immunoSEQ multiplex PCR; TCRdb's copy has only in-frame clones and lacks some. The table includes 100,000 to 150,000 clones, 88% detected once. As for this clone: The target antigen is unknown.

CDR1 is LNHDA, CDR2 SQIVND, per germline (reference sequence). This CDR3 contains 15 residues. With V trimmed by 5 bases and J by 1 base, 5 bases remained unmatched. V and J are TRBV19 and TRBJ2-7, with TRBD2 matching 10 bases. Sequenced here: peripheral blood, sampled approximately 72 weeks after starting pembrolizumab. This receptor was taken from an adult with mismatch repair-deficient cancer. The CDR3 spells CASSLGLAESYEQYF. The CDR3 DNA reads TGTGCCAGTAGTCTTGGACTAGCGGAATCCTACGAGCAGTACTTC. Supplemented by reference TRBV19 and TRBJ2-7, the full variable domain reads DGGITQSPKYLFRKEGQNVTLSCEQNLNHDAMYWYRQDPGQGLRLIYYSQIVNDFQKGDIAEGYSVSREKKESFPLTVTSAQKNPTAFYLCASSLGLAESYEQYFGPGTRLTVT.